Below, 8 T cell receptor beta chains from the same sample are listed, as sequenced in a study of T cells in Graves' hyperthyroidism and ophthalmopathy. From RNA transcripts, TCR beta CDR3 regions were amplified. The primer set for the first-round RT-PCR of the TCR CDR3 was HTBI. Using its own MiXCR run on the multiplex PCR reads, TCRdb lists one record per CDR3 protein. Here the sample spans around 370,000 distinct CDR3 sequences, around a sixth being singletons. The specimen sequenced was blood. The receptors were gathered from a man aged 18 to 35 with Graves' ophthalmopathy.

The V call is TRBV18, the J call TRBJ1-3; the D is unclear. The germline V gene has CDR1 KGHSH and CDR2 LQKENI. CDR3 length: 13 residues. The V end lost 0 bases, the J end lost 4 bases, and 4 bases lay between the germline ends. CDR3 residues: CASSPPGGNTIYF. Written as DNA, the CDR3 is TGTGCCAGCTCACCACCAGGAGGAAACACCATATATTTT.

This clonotype was counted ten times or more. The genes are TRBV3-1 and TRBJ1-4; 8 bases align to TRBD1. CDR1 is LGHDT, CDR2 YNNKEL, per germline (reference sequence). The CDR3 length is 15 residues. Trimming at V came to 4 bases and at J to 4 bases, leaving 5 bases not matched to a gene. The CDR3 DNA reads TGTGCCAGCAGCCTCAGGGGGCTTAGTAATGAAAAACTGTTTTTT. It translates to CASSLRGLSNEKLFF.

V usage is TRBV2 and J usage is TRBJ1-5; 12 positions match TRBD1. V lost 6 bases and J lost 9; bases outside the gene matches: 18. The germline CDR1 and CDR2 sequences are SNHLY and FYNNEI. This CDR3 has 18 residues. CDR3 DNA sequence: TGTGCCAGCAGCGCCCACCGGGACAGGGGGCCGCGCGGAAGGCCCCAGCATTTT. Its protein product is CASSAHRDRGPRGRPQHF.

V gene TRBV5-6 combines with J gene TRBJ2-1; tentative D call: TRBD2 (6 bases). This CDR3 spans 16 amino acids. Germline assignment: CDR1 SGHDT and CDR2 YYEEEE. The V end lost 1 base, the J end lost 4 bases, and 15 bases lay between the germline ends. CDR3 in DNA: TGTGCCAGCAGCTTGATAGTAGCGGAGCTTTACAATGAGCAGTTCTTC. It is translated as CASSLIVAELYNEQFF.

This chain connects TRBV19 to TRBJ1-1; D unresolved. The CDR3 spans 14 residues. CDR1 is LNHDA and CDR2 is SQIVND in the germline V gene (reference sequence). V was pared by 7 bases and J by 0 bases, with 12 bases between. CDR3 coding DNA: TGTGCCAGTAAACTCACACCCATGAACACTGAAGCTTTCTTT. As protein: CASKLTPMNTEAFF.

This clonotype has at least ten counts. This rearrangement joins TRBV10-1 to TRBJ2-5, with 7 bases aligning to TRBD2. CDR1 WNHNN and CDR2 SYGVQD come from the germline V gene (reference sequence). The CDR3 is made up of 14 amino acids. V shed 3 bases and J 2 bases; nucleotides not matched to a gene: 3. CDR3 in amino acids: CASSESGGQETQYF. The CDR3 coding sequence is TGCGCCAGCAGTGAATCCGGGGGGCAAGAGACCCAGTACTTC.

At least ten counts were recorded for this clonotype. The rearrangement joins TRBV2 to TRBJ1-1, with 7 bases that match TRBD1. V dropped 7 bases and J dropped 4; count of bases not matched to a gene: 12. This CDR3 is 15 amino acids long. Germline lookup yields CDR1 SNHLY and CDR2 FYNNEI. The CDR3 loop reads CASIRGGEDGTEAFF. For the CDR3, the DNA is TGTGCCAGCATCAGGGGGGGGGAAGACGGCACTGAAGCTTTCTTT.

This clonotype was observed a handful of times. CDR3 sequence reads: CASSFGRPGLDGDEQYF. CDR3 coding DNA: TGTGCCAGCAGTTTCGGACGGCCGGGACTAGACGGGGACGAGCAGTACTTC. The chain recombines TRBV27 with TRBJ2-7; 8 nucleotides line up with TRBD2. From germline, CDR1 is MNHEY and CDR2 SMNVEV (reference sequence). After removal of 3 bases from V and 5 bases from J, the junction contained 15 bases not matched to a gene. The CDR3 spans 17 residues.